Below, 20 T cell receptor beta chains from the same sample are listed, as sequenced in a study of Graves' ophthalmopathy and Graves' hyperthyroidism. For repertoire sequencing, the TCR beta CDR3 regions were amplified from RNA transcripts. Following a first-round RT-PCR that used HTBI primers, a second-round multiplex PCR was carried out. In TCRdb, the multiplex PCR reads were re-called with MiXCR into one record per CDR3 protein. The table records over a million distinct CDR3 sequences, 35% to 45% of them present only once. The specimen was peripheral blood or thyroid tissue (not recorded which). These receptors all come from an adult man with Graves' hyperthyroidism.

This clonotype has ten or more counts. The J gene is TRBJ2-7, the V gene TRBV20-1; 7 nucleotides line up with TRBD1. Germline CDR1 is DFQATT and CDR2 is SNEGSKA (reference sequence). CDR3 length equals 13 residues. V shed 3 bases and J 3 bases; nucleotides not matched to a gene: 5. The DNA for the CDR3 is TGCAGTGCTAGCCGCCAGGGGGTCTACGAGCAGTACTTC. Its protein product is CSASRQGVYEQYF.

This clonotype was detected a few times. The DNA for the CDR3 is TGCAGCGTTGATCGTAATGAAAAACTGTTTTTT. This sequence encodes CSVDRNEKLFF. The chain carries TRBV29-1 and TRBJ1-4; no definite D call. Between the trimmed V and J ends, which lost 3 bases and 4 bases, there was a span of 3 bases. The length of the CDR3 is 11 residues. Germline V gene data show CDR1 as SQVTM and CDR2 as ANQGSEA.

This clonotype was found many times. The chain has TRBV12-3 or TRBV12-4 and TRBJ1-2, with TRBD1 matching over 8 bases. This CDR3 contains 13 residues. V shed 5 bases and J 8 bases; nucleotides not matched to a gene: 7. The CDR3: CASSEQGVRGYTF. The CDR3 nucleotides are TGTGCCAGCAGTGAACAGGGGGTGCGGGGCTACACCTTC.

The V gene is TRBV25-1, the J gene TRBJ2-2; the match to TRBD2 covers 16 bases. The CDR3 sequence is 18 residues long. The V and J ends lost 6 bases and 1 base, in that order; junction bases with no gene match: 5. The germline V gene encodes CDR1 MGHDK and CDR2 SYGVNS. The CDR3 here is CASSPGLAGGVNTGELFF. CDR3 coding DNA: TGTGCCAGCAGCCCGGGACTAGCGGGGGGGGTGAACACCGGGGAGCTGTTTTTT. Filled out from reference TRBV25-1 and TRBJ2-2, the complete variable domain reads EADIYQTPRYLVIGTGKKITLECSQTMGHDKMYWYQQDPGMELHLIHYSYGVNSTEKGDLSSESTVSRIRTEHFPLTLESARPSHTSQYLCASSPGLAGGVNTGELFFGEGSRLTVL.

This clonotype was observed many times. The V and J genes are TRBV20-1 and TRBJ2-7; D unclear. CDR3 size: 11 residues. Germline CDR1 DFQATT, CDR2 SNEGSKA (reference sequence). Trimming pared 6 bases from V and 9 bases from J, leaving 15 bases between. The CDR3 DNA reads TGCAGTGCACACGACTCTCGTGTGCAGTACTTC. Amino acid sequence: CSAHDSRVQYF.

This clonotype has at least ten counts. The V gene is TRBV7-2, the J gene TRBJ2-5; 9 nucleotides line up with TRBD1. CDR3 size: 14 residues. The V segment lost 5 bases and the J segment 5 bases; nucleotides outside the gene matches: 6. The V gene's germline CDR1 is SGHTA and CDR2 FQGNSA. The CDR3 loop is CASSRPGQGETQYF. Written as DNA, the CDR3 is TGTGCCAGCAGCAGGCCGGGACAGGGCGAGACCCAGTACTTC.

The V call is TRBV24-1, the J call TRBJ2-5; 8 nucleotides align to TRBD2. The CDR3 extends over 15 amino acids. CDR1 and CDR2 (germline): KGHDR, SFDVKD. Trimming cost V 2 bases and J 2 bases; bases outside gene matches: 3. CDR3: CATSDSGRAQETQYF. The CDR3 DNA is TGTGCCACCAGTGATTCCGGGAGGGCACAAGAGACCCAGTACTTC.

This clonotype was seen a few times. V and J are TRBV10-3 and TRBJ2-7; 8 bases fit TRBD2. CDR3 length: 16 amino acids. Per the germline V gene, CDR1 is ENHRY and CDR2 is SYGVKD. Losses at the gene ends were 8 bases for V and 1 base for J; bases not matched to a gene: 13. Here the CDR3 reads CAIQRTSPSLSYEQYF. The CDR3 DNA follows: TGTGCCATCCAACGGACTAGCCCTAGCCTATCCTACGAGCAGTACTTC.

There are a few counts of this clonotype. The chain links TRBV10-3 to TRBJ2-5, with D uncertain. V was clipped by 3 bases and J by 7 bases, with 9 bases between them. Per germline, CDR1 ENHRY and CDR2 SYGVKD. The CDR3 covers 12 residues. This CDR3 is CAISDPMGTQYF. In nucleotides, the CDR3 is TGTGCCATCAGTGACCCCATGGGGACCCAGTACTTC.

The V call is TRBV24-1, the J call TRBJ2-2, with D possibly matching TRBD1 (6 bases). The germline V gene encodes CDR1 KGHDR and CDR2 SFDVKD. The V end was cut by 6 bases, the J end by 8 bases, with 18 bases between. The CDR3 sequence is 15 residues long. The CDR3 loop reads CATSTAGASPGELFF. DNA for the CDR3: TGTGCCACCAGTACAGCAGGGGCCTCGCCTGGGGAGCTGTTTTTT.

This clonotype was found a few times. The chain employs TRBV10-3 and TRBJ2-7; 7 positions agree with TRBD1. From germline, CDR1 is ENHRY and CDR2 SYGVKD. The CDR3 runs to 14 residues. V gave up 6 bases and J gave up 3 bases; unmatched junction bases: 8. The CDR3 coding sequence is TGTGCCATCAGCCCGGGACAGACCAACTACGAGCAGTACTTC. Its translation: CAISPGQTNYEQYF.

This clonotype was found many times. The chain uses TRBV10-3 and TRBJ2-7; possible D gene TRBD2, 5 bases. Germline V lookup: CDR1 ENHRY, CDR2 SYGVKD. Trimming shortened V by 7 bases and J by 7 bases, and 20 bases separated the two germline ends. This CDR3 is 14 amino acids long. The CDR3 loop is CAITNSTRRGEQYF. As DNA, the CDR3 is TGTGCCATCACGAATTCTACCCGTCGGGGAGAGCAGTACTTC.

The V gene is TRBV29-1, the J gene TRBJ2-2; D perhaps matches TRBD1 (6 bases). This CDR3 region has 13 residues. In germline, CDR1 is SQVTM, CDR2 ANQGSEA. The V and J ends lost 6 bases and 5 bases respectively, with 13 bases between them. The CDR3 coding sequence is TGCAGCGTGACCGGGACATTTACCGGGGAGCTGTTTTTT. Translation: CSVTGTFTGELFF.

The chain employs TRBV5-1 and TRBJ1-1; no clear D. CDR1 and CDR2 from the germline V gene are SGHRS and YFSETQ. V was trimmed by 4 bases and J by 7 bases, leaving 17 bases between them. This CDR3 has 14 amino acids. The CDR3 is CASSPAAKLSEAFF. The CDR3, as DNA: TGCGCCAGCAGCCCGGCAGCAAAACTGAGTGAAGCTTTCTTT. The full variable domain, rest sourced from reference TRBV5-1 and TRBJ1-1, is KAGVTQTPRYLIKTRGQQVTLSCSPISGHRSVSWYQQTPGQGLQFLFEYFSETQRNKGNFPGRFSGRQFSNSRSEMNVSTLELGDSALYLCASSPAAKLSEAFFGQGTRLTVV.

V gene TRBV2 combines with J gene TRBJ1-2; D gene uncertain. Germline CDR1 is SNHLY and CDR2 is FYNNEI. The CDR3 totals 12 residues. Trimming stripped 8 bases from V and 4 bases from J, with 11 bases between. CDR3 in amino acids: CASGLASYGYTF. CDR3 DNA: TGTGCCAGCGGACTCGCTTCCTATGGCTACACCTTC.

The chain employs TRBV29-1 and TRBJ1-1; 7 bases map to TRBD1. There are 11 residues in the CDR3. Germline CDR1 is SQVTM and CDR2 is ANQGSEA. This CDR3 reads CRPDRVTEAFF. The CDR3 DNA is TGCAGACCCGACAGGGTAACTGAAGCTTTCTTT.

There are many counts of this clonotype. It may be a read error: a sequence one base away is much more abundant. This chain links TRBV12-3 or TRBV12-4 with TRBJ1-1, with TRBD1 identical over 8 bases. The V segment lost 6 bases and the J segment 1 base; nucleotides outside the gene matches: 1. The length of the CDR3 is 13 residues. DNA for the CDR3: TGTGCCAGCAGGGGGACAGGGAACACTGAAGCTTTCTTT. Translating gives CASRGTGNTEAFF.

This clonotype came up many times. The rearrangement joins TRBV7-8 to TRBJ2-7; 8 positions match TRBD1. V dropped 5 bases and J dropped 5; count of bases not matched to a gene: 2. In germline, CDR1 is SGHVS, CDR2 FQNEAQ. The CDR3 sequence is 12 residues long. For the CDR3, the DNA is TGTGCCAGCAGCCAGACAGGGGACGAGCAGTACTTC. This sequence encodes CASSQTGDEQYF.

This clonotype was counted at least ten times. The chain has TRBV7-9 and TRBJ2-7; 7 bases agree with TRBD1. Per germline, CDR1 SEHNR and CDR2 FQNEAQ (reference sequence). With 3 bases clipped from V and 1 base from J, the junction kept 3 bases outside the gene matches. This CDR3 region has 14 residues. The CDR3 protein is CASSFTTGSYEQYF. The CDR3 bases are TGTGCCAGCAGCTTCACGACAGGGTCCTACGAGCAGTACTTC. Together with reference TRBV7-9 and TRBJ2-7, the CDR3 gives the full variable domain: DTGVSQNPRHKITKRGQNVTFRCDPISEHNRLYWYRQTLGQGPEFLTYFQNEAQLEKSRLLSDRFSAERPKGSFSTLEIQRTEQGDSAMYLCASSFTTGSYEQYFGPGTRLTVT.

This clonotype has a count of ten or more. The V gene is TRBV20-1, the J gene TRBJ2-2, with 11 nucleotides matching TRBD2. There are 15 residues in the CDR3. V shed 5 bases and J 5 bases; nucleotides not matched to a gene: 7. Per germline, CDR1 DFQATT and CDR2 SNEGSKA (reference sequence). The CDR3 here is CSAHPGTSGTGELFF. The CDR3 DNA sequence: TGCAGTGCTCACCCCGGGACTAGCGGTACCGGGGAGCTGTTTTTT.